Below, 9 T cell receptor beta chains from the same sample are listed, as sequenced in a study of CD8 T cells in Susac syndrome. Random hexamers served to reverse transcribe roughly 0.45 to 1 ug RNA. TCRdb passed the immunoSEQ multiplex PCR reads through MiXCR, listing each CDR3 protein once. The table has more than 70,000 distinct CDR3 sequences, about 93% seen once; the top ten hold around 0.31%. The sequencing sample was made of CD8+ T cells from PBMCs. The receptor set was obtained from a human donor in good health.

V and J are TRBV5-1 and TRBJ1-1; D gene uncertain. The CDR3 extends over 15 amino acids. Per the germline V gene, CDR1 is SGHRS and CDR2 is YFSETQ. Trimming shortened V by 4 bases and J by 7 bases, and 20 bases separated the two germline ends. The CDR3 nucleotides are TGCGCCAGCAGCCTCGAGGGATTGACAAGGAGTGAAGCTTTCTTT. It specifies CASSLEGLTRSEAFF. The full variable domain, its missing parts supplied by reference TRBV5-1 and TRBJ1-1, is KAGVTQTPRYLIKTRGQQVTLSCSPISGHRSVSWYQQTPGQGLQFLFEYFSETQRNKGNFPGRFSGRQFSNSRSEMNVSTLELGDSALYLCASSLEGLTRSEAFFGQGTRLTVV.

The chain is built from TRBV6-5 and TRBJ1-1, with a tentative D call TRBD1 (6 bases). The CDR3 totals 15 residues. CDR1 and CDR2 from the germline V gene are MNHEY and SVGAGI. Trimming removed 5 bases from V and 4 bases from J, with 17 bases in between. CDR3 DNA: TGTGCCAGCAGTCCACAGGGATTTCGCCTCACTGAAGCTTTCTTT. This sequence encodes CASSPQGFRLTEAFF.

This chain connects TRBV20-1 to TRBJ1-1; possibly TRBD1 for D (5 bases). The CDR3 runs to 15 residues. V was trimmed by 0 bases and J by 1 base, leaving 12 bases between them. The germline CDR1 and CDR2 sequences are DFQATT and SNEGSKA (reference sequence). CDR3 bases: TGCAGTGCTAGAGATTTCACAGGCAAGAACACTGAAGCTTTCTTT. This encodes CSARDFTGKNTEAFF.

The chain is built from TRBV27 and TRBJ1-5; a possible D gene is TRBD1 (5 bases). The germline CDR1 and CDR2 sequences are MNHEY and SMNVEV (reference sequence). The V end lost 0 bases, the J end lost 3 bases, and 18 bases lay between the germline ends. The CDR3 length is 18 residues. CDR3 bases: TGTGCCAGCAGTTTATCGTCTCAGGGAGAGAGTGTCAATCAGCCCCAGCATTTT. This encodes CASSLSSQGESVNQPQHF.

The chain uses TRBV7-8 and TRBJ2-7, with 9 positions matching TRBD1. The germline CDR1 and CDR2 sequences are SGHVS and FQNEAQ. Germline trimming cut 5 bases from V and 2 bases from J; bases unmatched to any gene: 7. This CDR3 is 15 amino acids long. The CDR3 nucleotides read TGTGCCAGCAGCCTCCGTAGGGACAGGGCCTACGAGCAGTACTTC. Translated: CASSLRRDRAYEQYF.

The DNA of the CDR3 is TGTGCAGGCGGGGGAGCCGGGGAGCTGTTTTTT. Translating gives CAGGGAGELFF. The chain has TRBV6-6 and TRBJ2-2; TRBD2 matches at 7 bases. The CDR3 spans 11 residues. Germline V gives CDR1 MNHNY, CDR2 SVGAGI (reference sequence).

The J gene is TRBJ2-2, the V gene TRBV18; D remains ambiguous. Germline CDR1 reads KGHSH; CDR2 reads LQKENI. Trimming left V 3 bases short and J 3 bases short, with 14 bases between. CDR3 length: 16 amino acids. Here the CDR3 reads CASSPSQVRYTGELFF. The DNA for the CDR3 is TGTGCCAGCTCACCCTCGCAGGTCCGGTACACCGGGGAGCTGTTTTTT.

The chain has TRBV12-3 or TRBV12-4 and TRBJ2-2; no clear D. This CDR3 comprises 10 residues. Trimming cost V 6 bases and J 6 bases, with 2 bases left between them. CDR3 region: CASRAGELFF. CDR3 coding DNA: TGTGCCAGCAGGGCCGGGGAGCTGTTTTTT.

The rearrangement links TRBV14 to TRBJ2-5; D is ambiguous. Trimming took 0 bases from V and 5 from J, leaving 10 bases between them. The CDR3 is 14 amino acids. Germline CDR1 reads SGHDN; CDR2 reads FVKESK. CDR3 region: CASSQDNSAETQYF. CDR3 DNA sequence: TGTGCCAGCAGCCAAGATAACTCAGCGGAGACCCAGTACTTC.